This T cell receptor (beta chain) was sequenced during a study of CD8 T cells in ankylosing spondylitis. This clonotype came up a few times. Its specificity is unknown. Findings and caveats of the study: In peripheral blood, disease-linked CD8+ clones occurred at relatively low frequencies. Previously reported in reactive arthritis synovial fluid and blood were some of the motif variants. Matched synovial fluid from ankylosing spondylitis patients was reported to be enriched for disease-linked clones. A TCR beta motif of about eight highly homologous variants seemed to mark ankylosing spondylitis blood.

From germline, CDR1 is WNHNN and CDR2 SYGVQD (reference sequence). CDR3 length: 13 amino acids. With V trimmed by 6 bases and J by 5 bases, 5 bases remained unmatched. By quantitative 5'-RACE with molecular barcodes, the TCR beta libraries were made. From the 5' RACE reads, TCRdb called clonotypes with MiXCR, one entry per CDR3 protein. This sample has roughly 300,000 distinct CDR3 sequences, with roughly 8% found just once. Sequences were obtained from blood, either unsorted or a sorted T cell fraction (not recorded which). The sequence came from a male donor with ankylosing spondylitis. This sequence joins TRBV10-1 and TRBJ2-5, with 8 positions matching TRBD2. The CDR3 sequence: CASSPSGSETQYF. The CDR3 coding sequence is TGCGCCAGCAGCCCTAGCGGGTCGGAGACCCAGTACTTC.